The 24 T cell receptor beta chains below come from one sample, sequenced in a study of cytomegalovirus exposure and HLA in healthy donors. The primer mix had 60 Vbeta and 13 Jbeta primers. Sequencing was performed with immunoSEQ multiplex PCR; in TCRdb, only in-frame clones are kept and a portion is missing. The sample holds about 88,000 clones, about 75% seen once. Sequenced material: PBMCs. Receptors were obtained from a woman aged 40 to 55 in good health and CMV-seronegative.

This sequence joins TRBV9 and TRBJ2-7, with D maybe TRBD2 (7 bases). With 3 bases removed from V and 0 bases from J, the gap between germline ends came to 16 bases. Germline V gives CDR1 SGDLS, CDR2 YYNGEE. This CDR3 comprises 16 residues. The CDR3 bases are TGTGCCAGCAGCGCCGGGGGGCGGGTGAGCTCCTACGAGCAGTACTTC. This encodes CASSAGGRVSSYEQYF.

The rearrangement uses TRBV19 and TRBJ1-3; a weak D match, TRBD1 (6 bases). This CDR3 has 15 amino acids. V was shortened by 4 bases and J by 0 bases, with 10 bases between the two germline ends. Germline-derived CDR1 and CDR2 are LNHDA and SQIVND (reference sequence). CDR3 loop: CASSSRDNSGNTIYF. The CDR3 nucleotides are TGTGCCAGTAGTAGCCGGGACAACTCTGGAAACACCATATATTTT.

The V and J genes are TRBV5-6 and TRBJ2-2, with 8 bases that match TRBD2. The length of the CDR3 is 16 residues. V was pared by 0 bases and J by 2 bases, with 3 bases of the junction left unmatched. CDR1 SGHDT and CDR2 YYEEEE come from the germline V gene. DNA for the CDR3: TGTGCCAGCAGCTTGGTGGCGGGGGGTAACACCGGGGAGCTGTTTTTT. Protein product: CASSLVAGGNTGELFF.

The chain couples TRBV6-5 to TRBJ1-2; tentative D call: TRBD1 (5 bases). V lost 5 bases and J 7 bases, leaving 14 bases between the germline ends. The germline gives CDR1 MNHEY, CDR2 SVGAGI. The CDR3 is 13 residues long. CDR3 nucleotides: TGTGCCAGCAGTCCCCCGCAGGGTGGTGGCTACACCTTC. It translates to CASSPPQGGGYTF.

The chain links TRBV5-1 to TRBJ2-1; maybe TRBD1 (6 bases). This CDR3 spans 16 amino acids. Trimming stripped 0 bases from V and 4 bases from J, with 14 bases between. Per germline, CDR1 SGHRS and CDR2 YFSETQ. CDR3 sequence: CASSLAKGVQYNEQFF. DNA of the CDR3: TGCGCCAGCAGCTTGGCCAAGGGGGTCCAATACAATGAGCAGTTCTTC.

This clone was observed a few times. This chain's CDR3 is CATKQGGQGALSNSPLHF. The CDR3 DNA reads as TGTGCCACCAAACAGGGGGGACAGGGGGCGCTTTCGAATTCACCCCTCCACTTT. The V call is TRBV27, the J call TRBJ1-6, with 12 bases fitting TRBD1. J was trimmed by 7 bases and V by 10 bases; bases with no gene match: 17. The CDR3 is made up of 18 amino acids. Germline CDR1 is MNHEY and CDR2 is SMNVEV (reference sequence).

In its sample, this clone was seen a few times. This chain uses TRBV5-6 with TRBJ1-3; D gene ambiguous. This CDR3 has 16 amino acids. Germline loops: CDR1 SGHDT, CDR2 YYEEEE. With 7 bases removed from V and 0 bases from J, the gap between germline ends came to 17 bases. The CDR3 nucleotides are TGTGCCAGCCTCCAGCGCCCGACGAGCTCTGGAAACACCATATATTTT. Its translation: CASLQRPTSSGNTIYF.

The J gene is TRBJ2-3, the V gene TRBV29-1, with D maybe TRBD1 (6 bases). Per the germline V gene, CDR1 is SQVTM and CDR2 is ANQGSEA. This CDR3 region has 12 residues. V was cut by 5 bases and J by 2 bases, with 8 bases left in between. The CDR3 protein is CSVSGDTDTQYF. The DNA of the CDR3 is TGCAGCGTTTCAGGGGACACAGATACGCAGTATTTT.

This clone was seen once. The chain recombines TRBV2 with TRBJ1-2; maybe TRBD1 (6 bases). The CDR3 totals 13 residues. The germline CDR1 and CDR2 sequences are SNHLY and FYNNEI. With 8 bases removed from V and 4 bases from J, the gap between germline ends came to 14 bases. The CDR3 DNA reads TGTGCCAGCTGGGGGCCGGGAGGCTATGGCTACACCTTC. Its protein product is CASWGPGGYGYTF.

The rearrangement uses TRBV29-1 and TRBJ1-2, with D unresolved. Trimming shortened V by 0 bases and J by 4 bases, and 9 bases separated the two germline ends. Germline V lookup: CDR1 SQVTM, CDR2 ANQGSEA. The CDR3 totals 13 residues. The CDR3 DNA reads TGCAGCGTTGAAGATCCAGTTGTCTATGGCTACACCTTC. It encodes CSVEDPVVYGYTF.

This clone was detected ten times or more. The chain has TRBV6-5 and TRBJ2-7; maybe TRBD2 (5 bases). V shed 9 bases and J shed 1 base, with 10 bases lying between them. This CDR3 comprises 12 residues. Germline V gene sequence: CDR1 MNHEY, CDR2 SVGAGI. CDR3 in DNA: TGTGCCAGGAGGGTCCGATCCTACGAGCAGTACTTC. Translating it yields CARRVRSYEQYF.

The CDR3 here is CASSQGNQGPNYGYTF. The CDR3 region has the DNA TGTGCCAGCAGCCAAGGGAACCAGGGCCCTAACTATGGCTACACCTTC. J is TRBJ1-2 and V is TRBV4-2; TRBD1 might be the D (5 bases). V dropped 1 base and J dropped 0 bases, with 12 bases sitting between them. Germline CDR1 is LGHNA and CDR2 is YNFKEQ. The CDR3 runs to 16 residues.

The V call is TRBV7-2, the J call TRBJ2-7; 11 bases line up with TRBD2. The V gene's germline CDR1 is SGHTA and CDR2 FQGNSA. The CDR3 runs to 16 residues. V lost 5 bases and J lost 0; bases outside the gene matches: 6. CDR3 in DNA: TGTGCCAGCAGCCCTCGACTAGCGGGGAGCTCCTACGAGCAGTACTTC. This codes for CASSPRLAGSSYEQYF.

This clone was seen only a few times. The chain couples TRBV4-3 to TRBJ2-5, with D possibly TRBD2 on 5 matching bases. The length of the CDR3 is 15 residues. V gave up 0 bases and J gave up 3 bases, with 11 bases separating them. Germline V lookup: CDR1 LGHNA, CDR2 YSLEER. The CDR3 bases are TGCGCCAGCAGCCAAGATTCTAGCTTGGAAGAGACCCAGTACTTC. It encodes CASSQDSSLEETQYF.

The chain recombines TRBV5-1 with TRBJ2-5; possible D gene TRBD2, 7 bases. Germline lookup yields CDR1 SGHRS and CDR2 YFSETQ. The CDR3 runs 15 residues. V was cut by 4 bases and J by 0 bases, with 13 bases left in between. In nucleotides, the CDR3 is TGCGCCAGCAGCCGGGGGGCACAGTACCAAGAGACCCAGTACTTC. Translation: CASSRGAQYQETQYF.

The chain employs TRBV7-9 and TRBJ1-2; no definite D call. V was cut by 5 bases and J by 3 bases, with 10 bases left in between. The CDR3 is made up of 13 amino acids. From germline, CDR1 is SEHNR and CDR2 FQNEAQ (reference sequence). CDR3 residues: CASSQEPDYGYTF. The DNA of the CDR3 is TGTGCCAGCAGCCAGGAACCGGACTATGGCTACACCTTC.

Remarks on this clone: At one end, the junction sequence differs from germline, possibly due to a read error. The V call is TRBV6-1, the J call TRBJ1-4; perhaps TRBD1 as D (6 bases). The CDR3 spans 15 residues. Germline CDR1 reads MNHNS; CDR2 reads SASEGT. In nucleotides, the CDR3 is TGTGCCAGCAGCCACATGGGGGGGGGCGATGACAAACTGTTTTTT. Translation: CASSHMGGGDDKLFF.

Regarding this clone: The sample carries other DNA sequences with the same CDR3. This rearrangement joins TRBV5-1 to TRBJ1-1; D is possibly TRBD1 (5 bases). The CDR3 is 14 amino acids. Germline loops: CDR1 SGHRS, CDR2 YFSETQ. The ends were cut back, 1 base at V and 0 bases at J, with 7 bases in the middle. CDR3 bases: TGCGCCAGCAGCTTGACAGGTATGAACACTGAAGCTTTCTTT. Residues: CASSLTGMNTEAFF.

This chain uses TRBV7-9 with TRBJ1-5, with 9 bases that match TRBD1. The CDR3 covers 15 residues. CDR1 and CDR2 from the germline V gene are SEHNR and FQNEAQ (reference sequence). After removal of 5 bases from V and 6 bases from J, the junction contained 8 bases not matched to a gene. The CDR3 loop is CASSEQGAVGQPQHF. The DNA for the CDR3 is TGTGCCAGCAGCGAACAGGGGGCGGTTGGTCAGCCCCAGCATTTT.

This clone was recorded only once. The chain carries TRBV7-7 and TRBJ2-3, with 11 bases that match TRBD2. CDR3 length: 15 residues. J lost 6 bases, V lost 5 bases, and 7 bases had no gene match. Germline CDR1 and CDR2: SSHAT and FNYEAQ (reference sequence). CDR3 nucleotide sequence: TGTGCCAGCAGCCCTATAGCGGGGGGGATTGATACGCAGTATTTT. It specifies CASSPIAGGIDTQYF.

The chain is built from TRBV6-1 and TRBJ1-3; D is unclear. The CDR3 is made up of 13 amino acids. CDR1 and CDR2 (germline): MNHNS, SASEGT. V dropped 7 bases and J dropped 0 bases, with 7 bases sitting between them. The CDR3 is CASTQNSGNTIYF. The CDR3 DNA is TGTGCCAGCACCCAAAACTCTGGAAACACCATATATTTT.

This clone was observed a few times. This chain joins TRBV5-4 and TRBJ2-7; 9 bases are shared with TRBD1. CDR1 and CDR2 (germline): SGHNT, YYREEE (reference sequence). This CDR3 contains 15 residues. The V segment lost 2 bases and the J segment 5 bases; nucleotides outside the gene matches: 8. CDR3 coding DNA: TGTGCCAGCAGCTTACCCCCGGGACAGGGCGACGAGCAGTACTTC. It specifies CASSLPPGQGDEQYF.

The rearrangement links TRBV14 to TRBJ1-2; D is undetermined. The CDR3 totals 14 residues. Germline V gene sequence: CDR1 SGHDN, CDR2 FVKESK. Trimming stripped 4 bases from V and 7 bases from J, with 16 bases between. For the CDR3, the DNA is TGTGCCAGCAGCCCCCCCGGACTTGACGGTGGCTACACCTTC. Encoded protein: CASSPPGLDGGYTF. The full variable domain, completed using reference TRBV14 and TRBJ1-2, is EAGVTQFPSHSVIEKGQTVTLRCDPISGHDNLYWYRRVMGKEIKFLLHFVKESKQDESGMPNNRFLAERTGGTYSTLKVQPAELEDSGVYFCASSPPGLDGGYTFGSGTRLTVV.

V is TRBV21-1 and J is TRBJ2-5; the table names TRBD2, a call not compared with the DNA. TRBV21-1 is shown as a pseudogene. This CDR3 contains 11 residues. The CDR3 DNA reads TGTGCCATCACCCCCCGGGGGACCCAGTACTTC. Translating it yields CAITPRGTQYF.